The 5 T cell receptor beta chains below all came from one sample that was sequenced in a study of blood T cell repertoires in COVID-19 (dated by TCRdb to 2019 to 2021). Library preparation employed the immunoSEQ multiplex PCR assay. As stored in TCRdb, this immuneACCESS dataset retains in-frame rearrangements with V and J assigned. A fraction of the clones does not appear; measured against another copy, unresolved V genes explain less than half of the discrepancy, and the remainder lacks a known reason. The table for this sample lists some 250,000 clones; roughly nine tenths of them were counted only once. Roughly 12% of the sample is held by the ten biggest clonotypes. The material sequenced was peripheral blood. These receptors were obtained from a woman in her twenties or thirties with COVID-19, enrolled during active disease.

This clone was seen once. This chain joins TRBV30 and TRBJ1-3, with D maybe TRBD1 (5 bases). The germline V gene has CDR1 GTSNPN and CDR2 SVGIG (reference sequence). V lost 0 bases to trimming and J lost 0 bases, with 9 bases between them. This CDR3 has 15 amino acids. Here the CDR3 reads CAWSVGALSGNTIYF. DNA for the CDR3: TGTGCCTGGAGTGTTGGGGCGCTCTCTGGAAACACCATATATTTT.

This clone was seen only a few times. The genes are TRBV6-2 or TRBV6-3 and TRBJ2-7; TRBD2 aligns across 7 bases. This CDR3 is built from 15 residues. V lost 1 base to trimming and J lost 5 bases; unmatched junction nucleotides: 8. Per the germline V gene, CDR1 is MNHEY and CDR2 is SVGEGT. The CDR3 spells CASSYFGRTVDEQYF. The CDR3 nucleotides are TGTGCCAGCAGTTACTTCGGGAGGACGGTCGACGAGCAGTACTTC.

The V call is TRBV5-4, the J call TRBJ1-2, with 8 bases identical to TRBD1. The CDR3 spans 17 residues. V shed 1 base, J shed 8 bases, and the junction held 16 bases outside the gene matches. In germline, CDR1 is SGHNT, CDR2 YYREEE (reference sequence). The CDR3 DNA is TGTGCCAGCAGCTTGAGTCAGGGGGCTGATTTGGGATACGGCTACACCTTC. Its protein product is CASSLSQGADLGYGYTF.

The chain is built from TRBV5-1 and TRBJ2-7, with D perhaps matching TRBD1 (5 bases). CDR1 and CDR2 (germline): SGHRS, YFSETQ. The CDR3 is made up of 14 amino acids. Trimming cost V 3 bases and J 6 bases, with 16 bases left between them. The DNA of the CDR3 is TGCGCCAGCAGCTCTTTAGACGGACAAGGCGAGCAGTACTTC. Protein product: CASSSLDGQGEQYF.

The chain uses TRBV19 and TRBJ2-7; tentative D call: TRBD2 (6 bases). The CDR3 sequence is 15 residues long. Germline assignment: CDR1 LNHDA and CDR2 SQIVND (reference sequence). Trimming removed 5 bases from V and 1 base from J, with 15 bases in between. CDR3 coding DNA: TGTGCCAGTAGTGCCCGACCGGGGGAATCCTACGAGCAGTACTTC. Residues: CASSARPGESYEQYF.